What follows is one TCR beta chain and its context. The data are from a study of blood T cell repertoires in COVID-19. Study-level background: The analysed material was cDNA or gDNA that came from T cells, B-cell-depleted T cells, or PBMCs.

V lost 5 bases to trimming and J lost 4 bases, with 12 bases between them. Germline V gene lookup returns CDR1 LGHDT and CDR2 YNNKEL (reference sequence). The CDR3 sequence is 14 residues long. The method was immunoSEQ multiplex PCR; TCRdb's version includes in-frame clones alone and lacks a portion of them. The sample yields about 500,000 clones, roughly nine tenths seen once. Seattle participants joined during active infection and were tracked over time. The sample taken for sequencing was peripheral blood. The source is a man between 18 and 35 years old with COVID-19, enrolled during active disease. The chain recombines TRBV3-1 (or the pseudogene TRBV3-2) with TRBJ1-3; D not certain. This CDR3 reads CASSDEGTGNTIYF. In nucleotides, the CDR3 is TGTGCCAGCAGCGACGAGGGTACCGGAAACACCATATATTTT.